The rows below give T cell receptor beta chains drawn from one sample of a study of shared clonotypes between healthy human individuals. Clones were sequenced by immunoSEQ multiplex PCR, and TCRdb holds only the in-frame ones, with some missing. In the table there are over a million clones, approximately 78% of which are singletons. The sequenced material came from memory CD4+ T cells from PBMCs. The receptors shown here come from a man aged 18 to 29 in good health. Some clones in this sample may be carry-over from other donors' samples. The CDR3 runs from the conserved cysteine through the conserved F or W. A D gene is named only where the DNA matches it firmly. Only part of the rows carry a size: once, few, many, or a class if the clone is expanded.

DNA | CDR3 | length | J | V | size | D
TGTGCCAGCAGGCCAGGCTTGTTTACTGAAGCTTTCTTT | CASRPGLFTEAFF | 13 | TRBJ1-1 | TRBV6-6 | . | .
TGTGCCAGCAGTGAAGAAAGGTCGCGAGGCTACACCTTC | CASSEERSRGYTF | 13 | TRBJ1-2 | TRBV2 | . | .
TGTGCCAGCAGCGCCGGGACCCCGGCTGGGGCTTTCTTT | CASSAGTPAGAFF | 13 | TRBJ1-1 | TRBV28 | . | .
TGTGCCAGCAGCTTCAACCATAACTATGGCTACACCTTC | CASSFNHNYGYTF | 13 | TRBJ1-2 | TRBV7-6 | . | .
TGTGCCATCAGTGCCTCGGACAATGAGCAGTTCTTC | CAISASDNEQFF | 12 | TRBJ2-1 | TRBV10-3 | . | .
TGCGCCAGCAGCTCGGGGGATCCGAACACTGAAGCTTTCTTT | CASSSGDPNTEAFF | 14 | TRBJ1-1 | TRBV5-1 | . | .
TGTGCCAGCAGCTTGGTAGCCGGGTCCGATGGCTACACCTTC | CASSLVAGSDGYTF | 14 | TRBJ1-2 | TRBV5-4 | few | .
TGTGCCAGCAGCTTAAGACAGGGACCCGGAAACACCATATATTTT | CASSLRQGPGNTIYF | 15 | TRBJ1-3 | TRBV7-9 | . | TRBD1
TGTGCCAGCAGTTCCAGCGGGAGGGCCGAGAAAGATACGCAGTATTTT | CASSSSGRAEKDTQYF | 16 | TRBJ2-3 | TRBV6-6 | . | TRBD2
TGCGCCAGCAGCTTGTCTCCCCCAGGTGGATCGCCAGAGACCCAGTACTTC | CASSLSPPGGSPETQYF | 17 | TRBJ2-5 | TRBV5-1 | . | .
TGTGCCAGCAGCCCCAATTTGTTCTCTGGGGCCAACGTCCTGACTTTC | CASSPNLFSGANVLTF | 16 | TRBJ2-6 | TRBV11-2 | . | .
TGCGCCAGCAGCCAAGAACCTAGCGGGAGCTACGAGCAGTACTTC | CASSQEPSGSYEQYF | 15 | TRBJ2-7 | TRBV4-3 | . | TRBD2
TGTGCCAGCTTTCGAGGGGGCGTAGCTGGGGCCAACGTCCTGACTTTC | CASFRGGVAGANVLTF | 16 | TRBJ2-6 | TRBV2 | . | TRBD1
TGTGCCAGCAGCACGCCCTCGGAACTGGGCTATGGCTACACCTTC | CASSTPSELGYGYTF | 15 | TRBJ1-2 | TRBV28 | . | .